A single sample gave rise to the 22 T cell receptor beta chains below, sequenced in a study of T cells after yellow fever vaccination. TCRdb passed the 5' RACE reads through MiXCR, listing each CDR3 protein once. Found here are about 340,000 distinct CDR3 sequences, approximately 4% of them singletons; the top ten hold 20% to 30%. Sample: PBMCs, taken 5 days after the yellow fever booster vaccination. All receptors derive from a man between 18 and 35 years old who received the YFV17D yellow fever vaccine.

This clonotype was seen at least ten times. J is TRBJ1-1 and V is TRBV6-2 or TRBV6-3; D is ambiguous. CDR3 length: 13 amino acids. CDR1 and CDR2 from the germline V gene are MNHEY and SVGEGT. Deletions cut 4 bases from V and 0 bases from J, with 6 bases between. CDR3 loop: CASSSWMNTEAFF. CDR3 sequence (DNA): TGTGCCAGCAGTTCTTGGATGAACACTGAAGCTTTCTTT.

This clonotype was counted many times. V gene TRBV7-3 combines with J gene TRBJ1-3, with D uncertain. The CDR3 length is 14 residues. Trimming removed 0 bases at V and 0 bases at J, with 3 bases between. CDR1 and CDR2 (germline): SGHTA, FQGTGA. In nucleotides, the CDR3 is TGTGCCAGCAGCTTAACAGGCTCTGGAAACACCATATATTTT. Amino acids: CASSLTGSGNTIYF.

This clonotype occurred a few times. The chain recombines TRBV15 with TRBJ2-1; 10 nucleotides match TRBD2. CDR1 and CDR2 (germline): LNHNV, YYDKDF (reference sequence). This CDR3 contains 16 residues. The junction had 13 bases not matched to a gene; V was cut back by 5 bases and J by 9 bases. The CDR3 loop is CATSLSGGAGRGEQFF. CDR3 DNA sequence: TGTGCCACCAGCCTCAGCGGGGGGGCTGGAAGGGGTGAGCAGTTCTTC.

A few counts support this clonotype. The rearrangement uses TRBV19 and TRBJ2-3; TRBD1 matches 7 bases. CDR1 and CDR2 (germline): LNHDA, SQIVND (reference sequence). The CDR3 is 15 amino acids. The ends lost 4 bases at V and 1 base at J; junction bases unmatched: 5. The CDR3 DNA sequence: TGTGCCAGTAGTACTCGAACAGGGGGCACAGATACGCAGTATTTT. This sequence encodes CASSTRTGGTDTQYF. The whole variable domain, remainder taken from reference TRBV19 and TRBJ2-3, is DGGITQSPKYLFRKEGQNVTLSCEQNLNHDAMYWYRQDPGQGLRLIYYSQIVNDFQKGDIAEGYSVSREKKESFPLTVTSAQKNPTAFYLCASSTRTGGTDTQYFGPGTRLTVL.

This clonotype was counted a few times. The chain couples TRBV18 to TRBJ2-7; 7 nucleotides align to TRBD1. Germline V CDR1 and CDR2: KGHSH, LQKENI. This CDR3 has 19 amino acids. V lost 2 bases to trimming and J lost 2 bases; unmatched junction nucleotides: 18. The CDR3, as DNA: TGTGCCAGCTCACCAGCCGTACTGGACAGGCCTGGGCGGGCCTACGAGCAGTACGTC. This sequence encodes CASSPAVLDRPGRAYEQYV.

This clonotype occurred a few times. This chain connects TRBV20-1 to TRBJ1-6; D is ambiguous. V dropped 6 bases and J dropped 5 bases, with 8 bases sitting between them. Germline loops: CDR1 DFQATT, CDR2 SNEGSKA (reference sequence). The CDR3 contains 12 residues. As DNA, the CDR3 is TGCAGTGCACCCCAGAATAATTCACCCCTCCACTTT. Encoded protein: CSAPQNNSPLHF.

Ten or more counts support this clonotype. CDR3 coding DNA: TGTGCCAGCAGTTACTCACAGGGGTACGAGCAGTACGTC. It specifies CASSYSQGYEQYV. The rearrangement joins TRBV6-5 to TRBJ2-7, with 7 positions matching TRBD1. This CDR3 is built from 13 residues. CDR1 is MNHEY and CDR2 is SVGAGI in the germline V gene. The V segment lost 0 bases and the J segment 4 bases; nucleotides outside the gene matches: 0.

This clonotype was picked up a small number of times. This chain links TRBV6-6 with TRBJ2-7; 7 bases align to TRBD1. CDR3 length: 16 residues. The ends lost 0 bases at V and 2 bases at J; junction bases unmatched: 7. Germline CDR1 MNHNY, CDR2 SVGAGI (reference sequence). Written as DNA, the CDR3 is TGTGCCAGCAGTTACTCATACAGGGGCGCGACCTACGAGCAGTACGTC. Its translation: CASSYSYRGATYEQYV.

The chain recombines TRBV12-3 or TRBV12-4 with TRBJ2-2; no firm D call. This CDR3 is built from 14 residues. V was trimmed by 6 bases and J by 7 bases, leaving 15 bases between them. This CDR3 is CASRRGPSHGELFF. The CDR3 DNA is TGTGCCAGCAGACGTGGTCCCAGTCACGGGGAGCTGTTTTTT.

The chain carries TRBV15 and TRBJ1-1; D gene uncertain. V lost 0 bases and J 4 bases, leaving 12 bases between the germline ends. CDR1 is LNHNV and CDR2 is YYDKDF in the germline V gene (reference sequence). This CDR3 has 15 amino acids. Here the CDR3 reads CATSRDYTRSTEAFF. The CDR3 DNA reads as TGTGCCACCAGCAGAGATTATACTAGGAGCACTGAAGCTTTCTTT. The entire variable domain, with the rest obtained from reference TRBV15 and TRBJ1-1, is as follows: DAMVIQNPRYQVTQFGKPVTLSCSQTLNHNVMYWYQQKSSQAPKLLFHYYDKDFNNEADTPDNFQSRRPNTSFCFLDIRSPGLGDTAMYLCATSRDYTRSTEAFFGQGTRLTVV.

In this sample, this clonotype turned up a few times. The chain recombines TRBV9 with TRBJ2-1, with D tentatively TRBD1 or TRBD2 (6 bases each). This CDR3 is built from 15 residues. CDR1 is SGDLS, CDR2 YYNGEE, per germline. The V and J ends lost 3 bases and 4 bases respectively, with 14 bases between them. CDR3 nucleotides: TGTGCCAGCAGCGAGAGCTGGGGGGCTTACAATGAGCAGTTCTTC. It yields the protein CASSESWGAYNEQFF.

This chain joins TRBV20-1 and TRBJ2-2; D is perhaps TRBD1 (6 bases). V gave up 0 bases and J gave up 4 bases, with 18 bases separating them. Germline assignment: CDR1 DFQATT and CDR2 SNEGSKA (reference sequence). The CDR3 totals 17 residues. As DNA, the CDR3 is TGCAGTGCTAGAGACTCCCTTATGAGGGGGACCACCGGGGAGCTGTTTTTT. It is translated as CSARDSLMRGTTGELFF.

In this sample, this clonotype turned up a few times. This rearrangement joins TRBV5-8 to TRBJ1-5; D remains unclear. This CDR3 contains 14 residues. Germline CDR1 and CDR2: SGHTS and YDEGEE. The V gene lost 1 base and the J gene lost 1 base, with 6 bases spanning the gap. The CDR3 nucleotides are TGTGCCAGCAGCTTGTACACCAGCAATCAGCCCCAGCATTTT. Its translation is CASSLYTSNQPQHF.

This rearrangement joins TRBV20-1 to TRBJ2-2; 7 bases align to TRBD1. CDR3 length: 13 amino acids. V was clipped by 3 bases and J by 4 bases; unmatched bases: 2. CDR1 is DFQATT, CDR2 SNEGSKA, per germline (reference sequence). The CDR3 loop is CSASRTGTGELFF. The DNA for the CDR3 is TGCAGTGCTAGCCGGACAGGCACCGGGGAGCTGTTTTTT.

This clonotype was counted many times. J is TRBJ2-1 and V is TRBV27; 9 bases agree with TRBD2. Germline values: CDR1 MNHEY, CDR2 SMNVEV (reference sequence). This CDR3 spans 16 amino acids. Trimming at V came to 8 bases and at J to 0 bases, leaving 8 bases not matched to a gene. This chain's CDR3 is CASGLAGDLSYNEQFF. DNA of the CDR3: TGTGCCAGCGGGTTAGCGGGGGACCTCTCCTACAATGAGCAGTTCTTC.

The V call is TRBV9, the J call TRBJ2-3; D unclear. CDR3 length: 15 residues. Trimming removed 2 bases at V and 2 bases at J, with 12 bases between. CDR1 and CDR2 (germline): SGDLS, YYNGEE. CDR3 in DNA: TGTGCCAGCAGCGTTGGGGTACTACCCACAGATACGCAGTATTTT. Amino acids: CASSVGVLPTDTQYF. The whole variable domain, filled in from reference TRBV9 and TRBJ2-3, reads DSGVTQTPKHLITATGQRVTLRCSPRSGDLSVYWYQQSLDQGLQFLIQYYNGEERAKGNILERFSAQQFPDLHSELNLSSLELGDSALYFCASSVGVLPTDTQYFGPGTRLTVL.

The rearrangement joins TRBV12-3 or TRBV12-4 to TRBJ1-1, with D possibly TRBD1 on 5 matching bases. V was cut by 2 bases and J by 6 bases, with 10 bases left in between. The CDR3 extends over 13 amino acids. CDR3 nucleotide sequence: TGTGCCAGCAGTTTATGGGGGTACCCTGAAGCTTTCTTT. Encoded protein: CASSLWGYPEAFF.

This clonotype was counted only a few times. The chain links TRBV10-1 to TRBJ1-2, with D uncertain. V lost 2 bases to trimming and J lost 5 bases, with 9 bases between them. The CDR3 is 13 amino acids. Germline CDR1 reads WNHNN; CDR2 reads SYGVQD (reference sequence). The CDR3 region is CASSESGGYGYTF. The CDR3 bases are TGCGCCAGCAGTGAGAGTGGAGGTTATGGCTACACCTTC.

The chain is built from TRBV19 and TRBJ2-2; D might be TRBD1 or TRBD2, each matching 6 bases. Looked up from germline, CDR1 is LNHDA and CDR2 is SQIVND (reference sequence). V gave up 7 bases and J gave up 2 bases, with 14 bases separating them. The CDR3 totals 15 residues. DNA of the CDR3: TGTGCCAGTAACCCCAAGGGGGGCAACACCGGGGAGCTGTTTTTT. Amino acids: CASNPKGGNTGELFF.

This clonotype was observed many times. The rearrangement links TRBV4-3 to TRBJ1-4; 8 nucleotides agree with TRBD1. Germline V gene sequence: CDR1 LGHNA, CDR2 YSLEER. J gave up 6 bases and V 0 bases, and 3 bases lay outside the gene matches. This CDR3 is built from 15 residues. CDR3: CASSQEDRDDEKLFF. The CDR3 bases are TGCGCCAGCAGCCAAGAGGACAGGGACGATGAAAAACTGTTTTTT.

This clonotype was seen repeatedly, ten times or more. The rearrangement uses TRBV5-1 and TRBJ2-3; D gene ambiguous. CDR3 length: 13 residues. Germline V gene data show CDR1 as SGHRS and CDR2 as YFSETQ. Trimming took 3 bases from V and 4 from J, leaving 9 bases between them. CDR3 sequence: CASSSPGPDTQYF. CDR3 DNA: TGCGCCAGCAGCTCCCCTGGGCCAGATACGCAGTATTTT. The whole variable domain, remainder taken from reference TRBV5-1 and TRBJ2-3, is KAGVTQTPRYLIKTRGQQVTLSCSPISGHRSVSWYQQTPGQGLQFLFEYFSETQRNKGNFPGRFSGRQFSNSRSEMNVSTLELGDSALYLCASSSPGPDTQYFGPGTRLTVL.

This clonotype showed up just a few times. CDR3 in DNA: TGTGCCAGCAGCGGACTAGCGGGGGCTACGCAGTATTTT. Translating gives CASSGLAGATQYF. The V call is TRBV3-1, the J call TRBJ2-3; 13 nucleotides align to TRBD2. Germline CDR1 LGHDT, CDR2 YNNKEL (reference sequence). This CDR3 spans 13 amino acids. J gave up 8 bases and V 5 bases, and 1 base lay outside the gene matches.